Following are 18 T cell receptor beta chains from one sample sequenced in a study of OX40 agonist ivuxolimab in advanced cancers. The library was produced with the immunoSEQ multiplex PCR assay. TCRdb took over this immuneACCESS table, retaining in-frame rearrangements with V and J assigned. Such tables are incomplete; in checked studies, under half of the missing clones stem from an unresolved V gene, and the remainder is unexplained. Across this sample there are more than 20,000 clones, with around 85% seen only once. Jointly, the top ten make up roughly 17% of the sample. Specimen: CD4+ or CD8+ T cells sorted from blood, collected in a trial of the OX40 agonist ivuxolimab. Receptor source: an adult with an advanced solid tumor such as melanoma, head and neck, liver or kidney cancer.

The J gene is TRBJ2-5, the V gene TRBV27, with unresolved D. The end of the DNA aligns better with TRBJ2-7, so the J call may be wrong. From germline, CDR1 is MNHEY and CDR2 SMNVEV (reference sequence). This CDR3 comprises 14 residues. DNA of the CDR3: TGTGCCAGCAGTTTATTACGTGGATCCTACGAGCAGTACTTC. It specifies CASSLLRGSYEQYF.

Only a few counts were recorded for this clone. The chain recombines TRBV10-2 with TRBJ2-3; 9 nucleotides line up with TRBD1. J lost 4 bases, V lost 0 bases, and 11 bases had no gene match. The CDR3 is made up of 18 amino acids. CDR1 WSHSY and CDR2 SAAADI come from the germline V gene. The CDR3 protein is CASSESMVPGQGADTQYF. The CDR3 DNA follows: TGCGCCAGCAGTGAGTCGATGGTTCCGGGACAGGGTGCAGATACGCAGTATTTT.

The V and J genes are TRBV6-6 and TRBJ2-1; no clear D gene. V was pared by 8 bases and J by 6 bases, with 8 bases between. From germline, CDR1 is MNHNY and CDR2 SVGAGI (reference sequence). This CDR3 is 11 amino acids long. CDR3 sequence (DNA): TGTGCCAGCGAGAAATTCAATGAGCAGTTCTTC. Residues: CASEKFNEQFF.

J is TRBJ1-5 and V is TRBV19, with D hard to call. V dropped 9 bases and J dropped 3 bases, with 12 bases sitting between them. The CDR3 spans 13 residues. Germline CDR1 LNHDA, CDR2 SQIVND (reference sequence). In nucleotides, the CDR3 is TGTGCCAGCGCGGCAGCATTCAATCAGCCCCAGCATTTT. It codes for CASAAAFNQPQHF. The full variable domain, with the rest looked up from reference TRBV19 and TRBJ1-5, is DGGITQSPKYLFRKEGQNVTLSCEQNLNHDAMYWYRQDPGQGLRLIYYSQIVNDFQKGDIAEGYSVSREKKESFPLTVTSAQKNPTAFYLCASAAAFNQPQHFGDGTRLSIL.

The rearrangement links TRBV4-3 to TRBJ1-1; 8 bases map to TRBD1. Germline values: CDR1 LGHNA, CDR2 YSLEER. The CDR3 length is 14 residues. V trimming: 3 bases; J trimming: 4 bases; junction bases outside the gene matches: 4. CDR3 coding DNA: TGCGCCAGCAGCCATCGGACAGGGCTCACTGAAGCTTTCTTT. Its protein product is CASSHRTGLTEAFF.

The chain recombines TRBV10-3 with TRBJ1-5, with D unclear. Germline lookup yields CDR1 ENHRY and CDR2 SYGVKD. The CDR3 contains 15 residues. Trimming cost V 0 bases and J 4 bases, with 10 bases left between them. CDR3 amino acids: CAISESGGANQPQHF. The CDR3 region has the DNA TGTGCCATCAGTGAGTCCGGAGGCGCGAATCAGCCCCAGCATTTT.

The CDR3 nucleotides read TGTGCCAGCCGTGGGACTAGCGGGGGCCCGAGGACCCAGTACTTC. This sequence encodes CASRGTSGGPRTQYF. V usage is TRBV2 and J usage is TRBJ2-5; 14 bases agree with TRBD2. J lost 7 bases, V lost 8 bases, and 9 bases had no gene match. This CDR3 is 15 amino acids long. The germline CDR1 and CDR2 sequences are SNHLY and FYNNEI.

V gene TRBV6-6 combines with J gene TRBJ2-7, with a tentative D call TRBD2 (5 bases). V was cut by 5 bases and J by 0 bases, with 14 bases left in between. Germline V gene lookup returns CDR1 MNHNY and CDR2 SVGAGI (reference sequence). CDR3 length: 15 residues. The CDR3 nucleotides are TGTGCCAGCAGTCCCCCCACTAGTCGCTCCTACGAGCAGTACTTC. This gives the protein CASSPPTSRSYEQYF.

The chain uses TRBV10-1 and TRBJ2-1, with TRBD2 matching 8 bases. CDR1 is WNHNN, CDR2 SYGVQD, per germline (reference sequence). This CDR3 spans 17 amino acids. V was clipped by 4 bases and J by 0 bases; unmatched bases: 8. In DNA form, the CDR3 reads TGCGCCAGCAGTGTAGAGCGGGGGAGTAGCTCCTACAATGAGCAGTTCTTC. Amino acids: CASSVERGSSSYNEQFF.

The rearrangement links TRBV5-5 to TRBJ2-5, with D uncertain. The tail of the sequence fits TRBJ2-7 better, so the J call may be wrong. CDR1 and CDR2 from the germline V gene are SGHKS and YYEKEE (reference sequence). The CDR3 runs to 15 residues. CDR3 coding DNA: TGTGCCAGCAGGCTAGGTTGGGCGGACTCCTACGAGCAGTACTTC. It translates to CASRLGWADSYEQYF.

This chain joins TRBV5-1 and TRBJ2-2; TRBD2 agrees at 10 bases. Trimming took 4 bases from V and 3 from J; bases not matched to a gene: 3. Germline V gene sequence: CDR1 SGHRS, CDR2 YFSETQ. The CDR3 is 15 amino acids. The CDR3 bases are TGCGCCAGCAGCCTAGCGGGGGCCGACACCGGGGAGCTGTTTTTT. The encoded protein is CASSLAGADTGELFF.

As concerns this clone: The same CDR3 arises from other DNA sequences in this sample as well. The chain recombines TRBV2 with TRBJ2-7, with 7 bases matching TRBD1. The V gene's germline CDR1 is SNHLY and CDR2 FYNNEI. This CDR3 has 12 residues. With V trimmed by 7 bases and J by 3 bases, 3 bases remained unmatched. The CDR3 bases are TGTGCCAGCAACAGGGGCAACTACGAGCAGTACTTC. Its protein is CASNRGNYEQYF.

The chain employs TRBV5-1 and TRBJ2-1; no clear D. V was pared by 7 bases and J by 0 bases, with 17 bases between. CDR1 and CDR2 (germline): SGHRS, YFSETQ. This CDR3 has 16 residues. CDR3 nucleotide sequence: TGCGCCAGCGACCTAGGTGGAGCGAGCTCCTACAATGAGCAGTTCTTC. Protein sequence: CASDLGGASSYNEQFF.

The V gene is TRBV6-5, the J gene TRBJ1-6; no firm D call. The CDR3 covers 14 residues. The germline V and J ends were trimmed by 2 bases and 8 bases, with 10 bases remaining between them. Per the germline V gene, CDR1 is MNHEY and CDR2 is SVGAGI. As DNA, the CDR3 is TGTGCCAGCAGTTACGCCCGGCAGTATTCACCCCTCCACTTT. This sequence encodes CASSYARQYSPLHF.

The chain uses TRBV15 and TRBJ2-1; TRBD2 agrees at 8 bases. Germline lookup yields CDR1 LNHNV and CDR2 YYDKDF (reference sequence). Trimming at V came to 4 bases and at J to 2 bases, leaving 19 bases not matched to a gene. This CDR3 spans 20 amino acids. The CDR3 here is CATSTRWSGGRGFTYNEQFF. The CDR3 nucleotides read TGTGCCACCAGCACCCGGTGGTCGGGGGGGCGAGGATTTACCTACAATGAGCAGTTCTTC.

The V and J genes are TRBV19 and TRBJ1-5; 8 bases fit TRBD1. The germline V gene has CDR1 LNHDA and CDR2 SQIVND (reference sequence). With 5 bases clipped from V and 5 bases from J, the junction kept 11 bases outside the gene matches. The CDR3 runs 16 residues. The CDR3 DNA sequence: TGTGCCAGTAGTGCCGGGACAGGTGGTGATTATCAGCCCCAGCATTTT. Protein product: CASSAGTGGDYQPQHF.

This rearrangement joins TRBV19 to TRBJ2-1; 9 bases are a match to TRBD1. CDR3 length: 13 amino acids. V gave up 8 bases and J gave up 8 bases; unmatched junction bases: 7. The germline CDR1 and CDR2 sequences are LNHDA and SQIVND (reference sequence). DNA of the CDR3: TGTGCCAGTTTCGGGACAGGGTTGGATGAGCAGTTCTTC. Protein sequence: CASFGTGLDEQFF.

The chain employs TRBV6-5 and TRBJ1-1; D possibly corresponds to TRBD1 (6 bases). This CDR3 is 14 amino acids long. The germline V and J ends were trimmed by 5 bases and 3 bases, with 13 bases remaining between them. The V gene's germline CDR1 is MNHEY and CDR2 SVGAGI. The CDR3 nucleotides read TGTGCCAGCAGTCCGGGACATGCGGACACTGAAGCTTTCTTT. Amino acids: CASSPGHADTEAFF.